The 17 T cell receptor beta chains below were found in one sample sequenced in a study of blood T cells in healthy people across ages. Through a sample-barcoded 5' primer and a J-beta primer mix, a second PCR was run for roughly 6 to 11 cycles. TCRdb used MiXCR to reprocess the 5' RACE reads, holding one entry per CDR3 protein. This sample has approximately 800,000 distinct CDR3 sequences, with less than 70% found just once. Specimen: blood. The source is an elderly man in good health.

This chain links TRBV2 with TRBJ2-1; no firm D call. Near its end, the DNA agrees better with TRBJ2-7, so the J call may be wrong. The germline V gene encodes CDR1 SNHLY and CDR2 FYNNEI. The CDR3 length is 14 residues. Here the CDR3 DNA reads TGTGCCAGCAAGTTGTCGAGTTCCTACAATGAGCAGTACTTC. It is translated as CASKLSSSYNEQYF.

This sequence joins TRBV6-6 and TRBJ1-1; the D gene is possibly TRBD1 (5 bases). V was clipped by 2 bases and J by 3 bases, with 13 bases between them. Germline CDR1 MNHNY, CDR2 SVGAGI (reference sequence). The CDR3 sequence is 15 residues long. This CDR3 reads CASSYGAVGDTEAFF. CDR3 sequence (DNA): TGTGCCAGCAGTTACGGGGCGGTCGGGGACACTGAAGCTTTCTTT.

With respect to this clonotype: A read error is possible here, since a much larger clone lies one base away. The CDR3 DNA sequence: TGTGCCGGCAGCCCCCGGGACAGAAAAGGCTACGAGCAGTACTTC. This translates into CAGSPRDRKGYEQYF. The chain is built from TRBV7-2 and TRBJ2-4; 7 positions match TRBD1. Judging by the DNA end, TRBJ2-7 fits better; the J call may be wrong. CDR3 length: 15 amino acids. Germline CDR1 and CDR2: SGHTA and FQGNSA.

This chain links TRBV4-1 with TRBJ2-1; a weak D match, TRBD1 (5 bases). This CDR3 is 17 amino acids long. Trimming stripped 0 bases from V and 6 bases from J, with 18 bases between. Germline V gene lookup returns CDR1 MGHRA and CDR2 YSYEKL. DNA for the CDR3: TGCGCCAGCAGCCAAGATCAAGGCTTGGGGCCTCGCAATGAGCAGTTCTTC. This codes for CASSQDQGLGPRNEQFF.

This clonotype has only a few counts. The J gene is TRBJ1-5, the V gene TRBV6-6, with TRBD1 matching over 7 bases. Germline CDR1 reads MNHNY; CDR2 reads SVGAGI (reference sequence). The CDR3 spans 13 residues. The V gene end was trimmed by 7 bases and the J gene end by 5 bases; junction bases not matched to a gene: 5. The CDR3 here is CASTDRVYQPQHF. The CDR3 DNA sequence: TGTGCCAGCACCGACAGGGTCTATCAGCCCCAGCATTTT.

J is TRBJ1-5 and V is TRBV9; no clear D gene. This CDR3 region has 15 residues. Germline V gives CDR1 SGDLS, CDR2 YYNGEE. With 0 bases removed from V and 4 bases from J, the gap between germline ends came to 11 bases. The CDR3 protein is CASSVGGRINQPQHF. In nucleotides, the CDR3 is TGTGCCAGCAGCGTAGGTGGACGGATAAATCAGCCCCAGCATTTT.

Details on this clonotype: A clone one base away is much larger, so this may be a read error. The chain combines TRBV9 with TRBJ1-1; 10 bases align to TRBD1. This CDR3 comprises 15 residues. CDR1 is SGDLS, CDR2 YYNGEE, per germline. The CDR3 DNA reads TGTGCCAGCAGCCCCCGGACAGGGGGTGGGACTGGAGCTTTCTTT. This encodes CASSPRTGGGTGAFF. Drawing the rest from reference TRBV9 and TRBJ1-1, the complete variable domain is DSGVTQTPKHLITATGQRVTLRCSPRSGDLSVYWYQQSLDQGLQFLIQYYNGEERAKGNILERFSAQQFPDLHSELNLSSLELGDSALYFCASSPRTGGGTGAFFGQGTRLTVV.

A few counts support this clonotype. The chain has TRBV7-3 and TRBJ2-3; TRBD2 aligns across 10 bases. V lost 5 bases to trimming and J lost 2 bases; unmatched junction nucleotides: 4. The germline CDR1 and CDR2 sequences are SGHTA and FQGTGA. The CDR3 covers 15 residues. CDR3 loop: CASSLLAGITDTQYF. For the CDR3, the DNA is TGTGCCAGCAGCCTACTAGCGGGGATCACAGATACGCAGTATTTT.

In this sample, this clonotype turned up once. This chain uses TRBV20-1 with TRBJ1-1, with 11 bases lining up with TRBD1. The CDR3 extends over 14 amino acids. Losses at the gene ends were 6 bases for V and 0 bases for J; bases not matched to a gene: 3. Germline-derived CDR1 and CDR2 are DFQATT and SNEGSKA (reference sequence). For the CDR3, the DNA is TGCAGTGCATGGACAGGGGGCCTGAACACTGAAGCTTTCTTT. It translates to CSAWTGGLNTEAFF.

This clonotype appeared a single time. The rearrangement links TRBV6-2 or TRBV6-3 to TRBJ1-2; no reliable D call. V was trimmed by 8 bases and J by 6 bases, leaving 13 bases between them. In germline, CDR1 is MNHEY, CDR2 SVGEGT. CDR3 size: 12 residues. CDR3 amino acids: CASSGSLNGYTF. The DNA of the CDR3 is TGTGCCAGCTCCGGCAGCCTGAATGGCTACACCTTC.

This clonotype was observed a handful of times. The rearrangement joins TRBV5-1 to TRBJ2-1, with D possibly being TRBD2 (5 bases). The CDR3 runs to 15 residues. V was shortened by 0 bases and J by 7 bases, with 14 bases between the two germline ends. Germline V lookup: CDR1 SGHRS, CDR2 YFSETQ. As DNA, the CDR3 is TGCGCCAGCAGCTTGGAAGGCTTAGCGAGAAATGAGCAGTTCTTC. Protein: CASSLEGLARNEQFF.

The V and J genes are TRBV12-3 or TRBV12-4 and TRBJ2-6; 7 positions match TRBD2. The CDR3 consists of 16 residues. The V and J ends lost 3 bases and 0 bases, in that order; junction bases with no gene match: 2. CDR3 amino acids: CASSFTGGSGANVLTF. The CDR3 coding sequence is TGTGCCAGCAGTTTTACGGGAGGCTCTGGGGCCAACGTCCTGACTTTC.

This clonotype occurred a few times. The V gene is TRBV6-5, the J gene TRBJ2-3; unclear D gene. V lost 7 bases to trimming and J lost 14 bases, with 22 bases between them. The CDR3 runs to 13 residues. The germline CDR1 and CDR2 sequences are MNHEY and SVGAGI. The CDR3 DNA reads TGTGCCAGCACTCCAGTTGGGCACAGATACGCGTATTTT. Encoded protein: CASTPVGHRYAYF.

This clonotype came up a few times. The rearrangement joins TRBV7-9 to TRBJ2-4, with D possibly being TRBD1 or TRBD2 (5 bases each). The DNA matches TRBJ2-7 better at its end, which makes the J call doubtful. The CDR3 covers 12 residues. Germline V gene sequence: CDR1 SEHNR, CDR2 FQNEAQ (reference sequence). CDR3 bases: TGTGCCAGCACCCAGCTGGGGGACGAGCAGTACTTC. The encoded protein is CASTQLGDEQYF.

The chain joins TRBV29-1 to TRBJ1-1; possibly TRBD1 for D (5 bases). CDR3 length: 13 residues. The ends were cut back, 4 bases at V and 0 bases at J, with 9 bases in the middle. From germline, CDR1 is SQVTM and CDR2 ANQGSEA. CDR3 DNA: TGCAGCGTTGGGGGACGGATGAACACTGAAGCTTTCTTT. Its translation: CSVGGRMNTEAFF.

This clonotype showed up just a few times. The V and J genes are TRBV7-6 and TRBJ1-2; D is unclear. This CDR3 comprises 16 residues. V dropped 5 bases and J dropped 1 base, with 17 bases sitting between them. Per germline, CDR1 SGHVS and CDR2 FNYEAQ. The CDR3 protein is CASSPLRGEDNYGYTF. CDR3 in DNA: TGTGCCAGCAGCCCCCTCCGTGGGGAGGATAACTATGGCTACACCTTC.

J is TRBJ2-1 and V is TRBV29-1, with 8 bases aligning to TRBD2. CDR1 and CDR2 (germline): SQVTM, ANQGSEA. V lost 7 bases to trimming and J lost 0 bases; unmatched junction nucleotides: 5. CDR3 length equals 14 residues. The CDR3 spells CSASGGSSYNEQFF. The DNA for the CDR3 is TGCAGCGCAAGCGGGGGTAGCTCCTACAATGAGCAGTTCTTC.